What follows are 22 T cell receptor beta chains derived from one specimen sequenced in a study of CD8+ T cells in alopecia areata. Extracted RNA was reverse transcribed into cDNA, the sequencing template. Profiled with immunoSEQ multiplex PCR; TCRdb holds only in-frame clones, not every one. The sample lists more than 95,000 clones, 55% to 70% occurring once. The material sequenced was CD4+ T cells sorted from blood. Source of these receptors: a human donor in good health.

This chain joins TRBV30 and TRBJ1-2; D gene ambiguous. CDR3 length: 13 amino acids. CDR1 and CDR2 from the germline V gene are GTSNPN and SVGIG (reference sequence). V lost 1 base and J lost 2, with 8 bases in between. The CDR3: CAWSEGRNYGYTF. The CDR3 DNA sequence: TGTGCCTGGAGTGAGGGAAGGAACTATGGCTACACCTTC.

This clone was counted between two and nine times. The chain has TRBV6-5 and TRBJ2-3, with TRBD1 identical over 8 bases. V was pared by 0 bases and J by 2 bases, with 4 bases of the junction left unmatched. The CDR3 has 16 amino acids. Germline V lookup: CDR1 MNHEY, CDR2 SVGAGI. The CDR3 coding sequence is TGTGCCAGCAGTTACTCCGCAGGGGGCATCACAGATACGCAGTATTTT. Protein product: CASSYSAGGITDTQYF.

This clone occurred a few times. The chain recombines TRBV27 with TRBJ2-2; TRBD2 matches at 8 bases. Germline V gene lookup returns CDR1 MNHEY and CDR2 SMNVEV (reference sequence). The length of the CDR3 is 15 residues. V dropped 5 bases and J dropped 8; count of bases not matched to a gene: 10. The CDR3: CASSPFGGGMGELFF. DNA of the CDR3: TGTGCCAGCAGTCCCTTCGGCGGGGGGATGGGGGAGCTGTTTTTT.

The chain couples TRBV27 to TRBJ1-6; the match to TRBD1 covers 7 bases. The CDR3 spans 17 residues. Trimming at V came to 5 bases and at J to 3 bases, leaving 10 bases not matched to a gene. The germline V gene encodes CDR1 MNHEY and CDR2 SMNVEV (reference sequence). The chain's CDR3 is CASSQRQGTFYNSPLHF. The CDR3 coding sequence is TGTGCCAGCAGTCAGAGACAGGGAACCTTCTATAATTCACCCCTCCACTTT.

The J gene is TRBJ1-5, the V gene TRBV19; D possibly corresponds to TRBD1 (5 bases). Germline loops: CDR1 LNHDA, CDR2 SQIVND (reference sequence). Trimming removed 5 bases from V and 7 bases from J, with 15 bases in between. The CDR3 runs to 14 residues. The CDR3 loop is CASSDTGQRQPQHF. CDR3 coding DNA: TGTGCCAGTAGTGATACAGGTCAAAGACAGCCCCAGCATTTT.

J is TRBJ2-1 and V is TRBV5-1, with D tentatively TRBD1 or TRBD2 (5 bases each). This CDR3 has 16 residues. V lost 7 bases and J 9 bases, leaving 26 bases between the germline ends. Germline V gene data show CDR1 as SGHRS and CDR2 as YFSETQ. CDR3 coding DNA: TGCGCCAGCTGGGGCGGAGGTCTGGTGGGGCATGGTGAGCAGTTCTTC. Its protein product is CASWGGGLVGHGEQFF.

The chain is built from TRBV30 and TRBJ1-5; D perhaps matches TRBD1 (5 bases). The germline V gene encodes CDR1 GTSNPN and CDR2 SVGIG (reference sequence). CDR3 length equals 13 residues. Trimming left V 4 bases short and J 11 bases short, with 18 bases between. The chain's CDR3 is CAWTGHAGGTQHF. CDR3 bases: TGTGCCTGGACAGGGCACGCCGGCGGGACCCAGCATTTT. Full variable domain (missing parts from reference TRBV30 and TRBJ1-5): SQTIHQWPATLVQPVGSPLSLECTVEGTSNPNLYWYRQAAGRGLQLLFYSVGIGQISSEVPQNLSASRPQDRQFILSSKKLLLSDSGFYLCAWTGHAGGTQHFGDGTRLSIL.

The gene calls are TRBV29-1 and TRBJ2-1; 7 bases agree with TRBD2. V was clipped by 6 bases and J by 9 bases; unmatched bases: 2. CDR1 and CDR2 from the germline V gene are SQVTM and ANQGSEA. The CDR3 has 10 residues. The CDR3 sequence: CSVGGAEQFF. The CDR3, as DNA: TGCAGCGTGGGAGGGGCTGAGCAGTTCTTC.

In DNA form, the CDR3 reads TGTGCCTGGAGTGTAAAGGGCCCGAATAGCAATCAGCCCCAGCATTTT. Residues: CAWSVKGPNSNQPQHF. This sequence joins TRBV30 and TRBJ1-5; no definite D call. Germline V gene lookup returns CDR1 GTSNPN and CDR2 SVGIG (reference sequence). This CDR3 is built from 16 residues. V shed 0 bases and J shed 0 bases, with 12 bases lying between them.

The chain couples TRBV4-1 to TRBJ2-3; 7 nucleotides match TRBD2. V was clipped by 4 bases and J by 1 base; unmatched bases: 8. Germline V gives CDR1 MGHRA, CDR2 YSYEKL. The CDR3 runs 16 residues. CDR3 amino acids: CASSPRAGWGTDTQYF. The CDR3 DNA reads TGCGCCAGCAGCCCAAGAGCGGGGTGGGGCACAGATACGCAGTATTTT.

The gene calls are TRBV5-4 and TRBJ1-1; weak D call: TRBD1 (5 bases). V gave up 4 bases and J gave up 5 bases, with 15 bases separating them. Germline CDR1 and CDR2: SGHNT and YYREEE (reference sequence). The CDR3 has 14 residues. In nucleotides, the CDR3 is TGTGCCAGCAGCCTAGGGGATGGGGTTACTGAAGCTTTCTTT. Its protein product is CASSLGDGVTEAFF.

This clone was detected a few times. The chain has TRBV7-2 and TRBJ2-1; 10 bases are shared with TRBD2. Germline V gene sequence: CDR1 SGHTA, CDR2 FQGNSA. The CDR3 extends over 15 amino acids. With V trimmed by 5 bases and J by 7 bases, 8 bases remained unmatched. CDR3 in DNA: TGTGCCAGCAGCCAGCGGGGGGGCCGTTGGAATGAGCAGTTCTTC. This translates into CASSQRGGRWNEQFF.

J is TRBJ2-3 and V is TRBV5-6, with TRBD1 matching over 7 bases. The length of the CDR3 is 15 residues. CDR1 is SGHDT, CDR2 YYEEEE, per germline. After removal of 4 bases from V and 6 bases from J, the junction contained 11 bases not matched to a gene. In DNA form, the CDR3 reads TGTGCCAGCAGCAGACAGGGACCCCGCGGCGATACGCAGTATTTT. As protein: CASSRQGPRGDTQYF.

The chain combines TRBV30 with TRBJ2-6, with D perhaps TRBD1 (5 bases). There are 14 residues in the CDR3. V was shortened by 5 bases and J by 0 bases, with 8 bases between the two germline ends. Germline V gene lookup returns CDR1 GTSNPN and CDR2 SVGIG (reference sequence). CDR3 nucleotides: TGTGCCTGGGACAGAACCTCTGGGGCCAACGTCCTGACTTTC. The encoded protein is CAWDRTSGANVLTF.

This clone was observed once. V is TRBV29-1 and J is TRBJ2-3; 8 nucleotides agree with TRBD2. V dropped 6 bases and J dropped 1; count of bases not matched to a gene: 9. This CDR3 has 15 amino acids. Germline V lookup: CDR1 SQVTM, CDR2 ANQGSEA. CDR3 nucleotide sequence: TGCAGCGTGGATAGCGGGGTGTCTGGCACAGATACGCAGTATTTT. It translates to CSVDSGVSGTDTQYF.

This chain uses TRBV7-9 with TRBJ1-2; TRBD1 matches at 10 bases. CDR3 length: 15 amino acids. CDR1 SEHNR and CDR2 FQNEAQ come from the germline V gene (reference sequence). Trimming at V came to 5 bases and at J to 7 bases, leaving 10 bases not matched to a gene. For the CDR3, the DNA is TGTGCCAGCAGCCCTGGGACAGGGGTCTATCGTGGCTACACCTTC. Its protein product is CASSPGTGVYRGYTF.

In its sample, this clone was seen many times. The chain uses TRBV10-3 and TRBJ1-5; 8 bases match TRBD1. The CDR3 sequence is 14 residues long. CDR1 and CDR2 (germline): ENHRY, SYGVKD. J was trimmed by 2 bases and V by 9 bases; bases with no gene match: 6. CDR3 amino acids: CAIRQGRGNQPQHF. The CDR3 DNA reads as TGTGCCATTCGACAGGGGAGAGGCAATCAGCCCCAGCATTTT.

Only one count was recorded for this clone. This chain links TRBV5-6 with TRBJ2-1; D may be TRBD2 (5 bases). The CDR3 sequence is 17 residues long. The V gene lost 1 base and the J gene lost 7 bases, with 21 bases spanning the gap. The germline gives CDR1 SGHDT, CDR2 YYEEEE. CDR3 in DNA: TGTGCCAGCAGCTTGTTCTCAGTTCTAGTGCGGAGGAATGAGCAGTTCTTC. Translated: CASSLFSVLVRRNEQFF.

The chain couples TRBV7-9 to TRBJ2-5; 7 positions match TRBD1. The CDR3 has 14 amino acids. With 5 bases clipped from V and 2 bases from J, the junction kept 5 bases outside the gene matches. The germline CDR1 and CDR2 sequences are SEHNR and FQNEAQ (reference sequence). CDR3 coding DNA: TGTGCCAGCAGCCCAACAGGGGAGCAAGAGACCCAGTACTTC. It yields the protein CASSPTGEQETQYF.

Points on this clone: The same CDR3 can be traced to other DNA sequences in this sample. V is TRBV29-1 and J is TRBJ1-1; 10 nucleotides match TRBD1. The trim removed 6 bases at V and 1 base at J, leaving 2 bases unmatched. The CDR3 runs 13 residues. The germline V gene has CDR1 SQVTM and CDR2 ANQGSEA. CDR3 in amino acids: CSVRQGANTEAFF. The CDR3, as DNA: TGCAGCGTCAGACAGGGGGCGAACACTGAAGCTTTCTTT.

The chain employs TRBV29-1 and TRBJ2-3; possibly TRBD2 for D (6 bases). Germline V gene lookup returns CDR1 SQVTM and CDR2 ANQGSEA. The V gene lost 7 bases and the J gene lost 4 bases, with 12 bases spanning the gap. The CDR3 length is 12 residues. CDR3 residues: CSAGEMADTQYF. The DNA of the CDR3 is TGCAGCGCGGGGGAAATGGCAGATACGCAGTATTTT.

The rearrangement links TRBV30 to TRBJ2-1; D is undetermined. V gave up 2 bases and J gave up 4 bases, with 9 bases separating them. The CDR3 length is 13 residues. Germline V gives CDR1 GTSNPN, CDR2 SVGIG (reference sequence). CDR3 in amino acids: CAWSTAGYNEQFF. CDR3 coding DNA: TGTGCCTGGAGTACGGCAGGATACAATGAGCAGTTCTTC.